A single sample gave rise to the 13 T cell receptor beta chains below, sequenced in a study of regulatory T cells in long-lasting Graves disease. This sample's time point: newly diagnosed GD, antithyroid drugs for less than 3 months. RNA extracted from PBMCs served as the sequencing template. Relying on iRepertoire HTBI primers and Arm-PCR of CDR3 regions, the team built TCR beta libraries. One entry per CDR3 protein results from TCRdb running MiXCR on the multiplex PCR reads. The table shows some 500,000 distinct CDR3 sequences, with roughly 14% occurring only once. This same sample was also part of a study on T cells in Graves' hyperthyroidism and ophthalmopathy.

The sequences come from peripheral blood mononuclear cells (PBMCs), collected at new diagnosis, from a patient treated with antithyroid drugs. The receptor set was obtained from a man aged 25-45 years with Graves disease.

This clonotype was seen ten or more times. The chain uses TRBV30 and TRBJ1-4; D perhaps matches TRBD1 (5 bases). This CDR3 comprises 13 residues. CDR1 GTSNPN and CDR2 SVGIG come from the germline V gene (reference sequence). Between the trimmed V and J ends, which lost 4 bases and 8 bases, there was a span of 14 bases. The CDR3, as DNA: TGTGCCTGGACAGGGCGCAATGGAGAAAAACTGTTTTTT. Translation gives CAWTGRNGEKLFF.

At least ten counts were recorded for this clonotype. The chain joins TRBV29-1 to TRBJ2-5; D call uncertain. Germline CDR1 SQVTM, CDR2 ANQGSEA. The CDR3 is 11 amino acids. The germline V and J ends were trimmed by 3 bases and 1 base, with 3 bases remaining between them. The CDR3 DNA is TGCAGCGTTGACAGCCAAGAGACCCAGTACTTC. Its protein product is CSVDSQETQYF.

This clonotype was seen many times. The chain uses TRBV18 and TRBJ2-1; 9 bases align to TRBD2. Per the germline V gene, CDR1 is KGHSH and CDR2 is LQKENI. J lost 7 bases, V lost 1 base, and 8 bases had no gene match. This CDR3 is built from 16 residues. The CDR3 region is CASSPLAGGPMNEQFF. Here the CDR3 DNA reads TGTGCCAGCTCACCACTGGCGGGAGGGCCGATGAATGAGCAGTTCTTC.

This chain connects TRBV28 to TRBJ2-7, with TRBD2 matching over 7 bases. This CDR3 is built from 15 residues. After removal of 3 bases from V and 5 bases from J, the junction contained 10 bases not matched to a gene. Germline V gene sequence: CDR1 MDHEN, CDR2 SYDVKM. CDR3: CASSFHGAGDDEQYF. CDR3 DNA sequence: TGTGCCAGCAGTTTTCATGGTGCGGGAGACGACGAGCAGTACTTC.

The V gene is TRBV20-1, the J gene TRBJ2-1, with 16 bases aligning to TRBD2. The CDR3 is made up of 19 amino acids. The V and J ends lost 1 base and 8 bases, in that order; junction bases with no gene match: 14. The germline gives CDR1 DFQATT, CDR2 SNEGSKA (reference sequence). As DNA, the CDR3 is TGCAGTGCTAGAGGGGCCGGGACTAGCGGGAGGGAAGGGACGGATGAGCAGTTCTTC. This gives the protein CSARGAGTSGREGTDEQFF.

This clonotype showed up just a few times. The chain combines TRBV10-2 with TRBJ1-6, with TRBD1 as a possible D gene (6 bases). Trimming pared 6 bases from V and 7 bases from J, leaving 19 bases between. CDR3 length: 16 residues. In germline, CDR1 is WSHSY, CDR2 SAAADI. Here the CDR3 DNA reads TGCGCCAGCAGCCGACTCTGGACAGACGCCAATTCACCCCTCCACTTT. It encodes CASSRLWTDANSPLHF.

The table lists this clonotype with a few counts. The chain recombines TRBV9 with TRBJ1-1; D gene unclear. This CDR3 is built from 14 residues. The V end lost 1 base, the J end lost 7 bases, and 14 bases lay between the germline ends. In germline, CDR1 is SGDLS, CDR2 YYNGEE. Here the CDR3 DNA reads TGTGCCAGCAGCGTACATCCCCTGGGCTATGAAGCTTTCTTT. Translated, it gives CASSVHPLGYEAFF.

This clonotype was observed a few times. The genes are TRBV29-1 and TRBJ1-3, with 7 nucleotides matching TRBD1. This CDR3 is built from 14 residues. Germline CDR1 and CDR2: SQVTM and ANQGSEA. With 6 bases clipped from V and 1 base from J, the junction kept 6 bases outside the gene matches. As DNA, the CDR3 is TGCAGCGTCAACAGGGGCGCATCTGGAAACACCATATATTTT. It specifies CSVNRGASGNTIYF.

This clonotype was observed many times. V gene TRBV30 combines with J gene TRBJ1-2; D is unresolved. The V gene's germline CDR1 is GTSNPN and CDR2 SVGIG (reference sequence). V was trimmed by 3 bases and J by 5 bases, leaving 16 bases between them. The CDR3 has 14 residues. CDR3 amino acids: CAWSAPTLGYGYTF. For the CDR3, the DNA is TGTGCCTGGAGCGCCCCCACCCTGGGGTATGGCTACACCTTC. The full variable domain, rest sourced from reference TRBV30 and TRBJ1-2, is SQTIHQWPATLVQPVGSPLSLECTVEGTSNPNLYWYRQAAGRGLQLLFYSVGIGQISSEVPQNLSASRPQDRQFILSSKKLLLSDSGFYLCAWSAPTLGYGYTFGSGTRLTVV.

Here the CDR3 DNA reads TGTGCCAGCTTATCGACAGGGGGAGGCACTGAAGCTTTCTTT. Its protein product is CASLSTGGGTEAFF. The chain employs TRBV18 and TRBJ1-1; 9 bases fit TRBD1. The CDR3 loop spans 14 amino acids. After removal of 7 bases from V and 4 bases from J, the junction contained 7 bases not matched to a gene. Looked up from germline, CDR1 is KGHSH and CDR2 is LQKENI.

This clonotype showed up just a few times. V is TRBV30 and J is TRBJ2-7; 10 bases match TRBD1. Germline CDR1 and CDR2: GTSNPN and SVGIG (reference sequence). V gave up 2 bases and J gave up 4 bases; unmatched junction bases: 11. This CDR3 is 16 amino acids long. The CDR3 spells CAWSPIGTGEWYEQYF. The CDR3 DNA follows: TGTGCCTGGAGTCCAATCGGGACAGGGGAATGGTACGAGCAGTACTTC.

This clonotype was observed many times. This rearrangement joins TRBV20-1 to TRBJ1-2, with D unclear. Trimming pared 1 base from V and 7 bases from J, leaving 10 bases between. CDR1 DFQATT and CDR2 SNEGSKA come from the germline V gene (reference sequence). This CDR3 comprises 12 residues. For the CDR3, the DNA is TGCAGTGCTAGAGCCAGTAACATTGGCTACACCTTC. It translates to CSARASNIGYTF.

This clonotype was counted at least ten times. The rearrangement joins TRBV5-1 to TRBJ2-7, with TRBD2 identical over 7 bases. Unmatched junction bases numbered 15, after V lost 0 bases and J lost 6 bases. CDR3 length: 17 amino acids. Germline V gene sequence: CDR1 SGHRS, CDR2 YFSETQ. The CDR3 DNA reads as TGCGCCAGCAGCTTGGTATCCGTACGGCGGGAGTTTCGCGAGCAGTACTTC. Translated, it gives CASSLVSVRREFREQYF. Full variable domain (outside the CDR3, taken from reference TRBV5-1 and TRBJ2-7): KAGVTQTPRYLIKTRGQQVTLSCSPISGHRSVSWYQQTPGQGLQFLFEYFSETQRNKGNFPGRFSGRQFSNSRSEMNVSTLELGDSALYLCASSLVSVRREFREQYFGPGTRLTVT.